The clone carrying this TCR beta chain was counted many times. Antigen: not known. Naive CD4+ T cells were purified with Tregs depleted by CD25. Germline loops: CDR1 SGHRS, CDR2 YFSETQ. V gave up 2 bases and J gave up 4 bases; unmatched junction bases: 8. This CDR3 spans 15 amino acids. General study findings and limits: Greatest tumor Treg TCR overlap was with tumor naive CD4+ cells. Tumor memory CD4+ T cell TCR gene usage clustered with blood and lymph node memory CD4+ cells and lymph node naive CD4+ cells.

After constant-region reverse-primer amplification, full-length variable regions underwent semi-nested PCR with Nested Universal Primer A. MiXCR was run by TCRdb on the 5' RACE reads, yielding one entry per CDR3 protein. The repertoire holds tens of thousands of distinct CDR3 sequences, with around 25% as singletons. This sequence originates from a female donor with breast cancer. The J gene is TRBJ1-2, the V gene TRBV5-1; 7 bases line up with TRBD1. Sequenced sample: tumor-infiltrating naive CD4+ T cells sorted from the breast tumor. As for subset: naive CD4+ T cells, CD4+CD45RA+CD25-. CDR3 protein: CASSFSGQSGYGYTF. CDR3 coding DNA: TGCGCCAGCAGCTTTTCGGGACAGTCGGGCTATGGCTACACCTTC. The full variable domain, in which reference TRBV5-1 and TRBJ1-2 provide the parts outside the CDR3, is KAGVTQTPRYLIKTRGQQVTLSCSPISGHRSVSWYQQTPGQGLQFLFEYFSETQRNKGNFPGRFSGRQFSNSRSEMNVSTLELGDSALYLCASSFSGQSGYGYTFGSGTRLTVV.